These 27 T cell receptor beta chains originate from one sample sequenced in a study of blood T cells in healthy people across ages. Sample-barcoded 5' priming and a J-beta primer mix drove a second PCR of 7 to 11 cycles. TCRdb passed the 5' RACE reads through MiXCR, listing each CDR3 protein once. The top ten clones hold about a third of a sample with about 680,000 distinct CDR3 sequences, around 49% of them seen once. The sample consisted of blood. The source is a woman aged 55-69 years in good health.

This clonotype was seen a handful of times. The gene calls are TRBV5-5 and TRBJ2-7, with 8 bases aligning to TRBD1. The germline V gene encodes CDR1 SGHKS and CDR2 YYEKEE (reference sequence). V dropped 2 bases and J dropped 2; count of bases not matched to a gene: 12. This CDR3 has 17 amino acids. The CDR3 sequence: CASSFAPGQGGPYEQYF. CDR3 DNA: TGTGCCAGCAGCTTCGCCCCAGGACAGGGAGGCCCCTACGAGCAGTACTTC.

The genes are TRBV9 and TRBJ2-7, with TRBD2 as a possible D gene (5 bases). In germline, CDR1 is SGDLS, CDR2 YYNGEE. The CDR3 loop spans 15 amino acids. Trimming removed 2 bases at V and 2 bases at J, with 14 bases between. The CDR3 DNA sequence: TGTGCCAGCAGCGTTTTCGGGGAGTCTGCCTACGAGCAGTACTTC. Translating it yields CASSVFGESAYEQYF. Filled out from reference TRBV9 and TRBJ2-7, the complete variable domain reads DSGVTQTPKHLITATGQRVTLRCSPRSGDLSVYWYQQSLDQGLQFLIQYYNGEERAKGNILERFSAQQFPDLHSELNLSSLELGDSALYFCASSVFGESAYEQYFGPGTRLTVT.

This clonotype was seen a few times. One junction end disagrees with the germline gene, perhaps due to a read error. The V call is TRBV29-1, the J call TRBJ2-1; D could derive from TRBD1 or TRBD2 (5 bases each). Germline V CDR1 and CDR2: SQVTM, ANQGSEA. The CDR3 sequence is 14 residues long. CDR3 sequence (DNA): TGCAGCGTTGAAAAGTCGGGGCTTTACAATGAACAGTTCTTC. This translates into CSVEKSGLYNEQFF.

V and J are TRBV4-1 and TRBJ2-7; 10 positions match TRBD2. This CDR3 comprises 17 residues. With 1 base clipped from V and 6 bases from J, the junction kept 12 bases outside the gene matches. The V gene's germline CDR1 is MGHRA and CDR2 YSYEKL. CDR3 sequence reads: CASSQVSGRAFLGEQYF. In nucleotides, the CDR3 is TGCGCCAGCAGCCAAGTCAGCGGGAGGGCATTCTTAGGCGAGCAGTACTTC.

This clonotype has more than one count but fewer than ten. This chain links TRBV28 with TRBJ2-1; D gene ambiguous. This CDR3 is 14 amino acids long. CDR1 MDHEN and CDR2 SYDVKM come from the germline V gene. V was shortened by 3 bases and J by 7 bases, with 13 bases between the two germline ends. CDR3 loop: CASSFVKHGNEQFF. The CDR3 region has the DNA TGTGCCAGCAGTTTTGTGAAACACGGGAATGAGCAGTTCTTC.

The chain has TRBV11-2 and TRBJ2-1, with D possibly TRBD2 on 6 matching bases. The CDR3 has 14 residues. V was shortened by 4 bases and J by 3 bases, with 10 bases between the two germline ends. CDR1 and CDR2 from the germline V gene are SGHAT and FQNNGV. The CDR3 region has the DNA TGTGCCAGCAGCTCTCGGGGACTCTACAATGAGCAGTTCTTC. Its translation: CASSSRGLYNEQFF.

In its sample, this clonotype was seen a few times. The chain recombines TRBV6-2 or TRBV6-3 with TRBJ2-5; 8 bases are a match to TRBD2. Losses at the gene ends were 8 bases for V and 2 bases for J; bases not matched to a gene: 7. The CDR3 extends over 14 amino acids. Per the germline V gene, CDR1 is MNHEY and CDR2 is SVGEGT. CDR3 in amino acids: CASRPGGNQETQYF. CDR3 DNA: TGTGCCAGCCGGCCGGGAGGGAATCAAGAGACCCAGTACTTC.

The chain has TRBV21-1 and TRBJ2-4; the table calls TRBD1, which could not be checked here. TRBV21-1 is a recognized pseudogene. The CDR3 sequence is 14 residues long. CDR3 sequence reads: CASTKQGAKNIQYF. In DNA, the CDR3 is TGTGCCAGCACCAAACAGGGAGCCAAAAACATTCAGTACTTC.

This sequence joins TRBV25-1 and TRBJ2-5; 7 bases agree with TRBD2. V was clipped by 1 base and J by 3 bases; unmatched bases: 5. CDR3 length equals 15 residues. CDR1 and CDR2 (germline): MGHDK, SYGVNS. CDR3 loop: CASSEFGLAEETQYF. DNA for the CDR3: TGTGCCAGCAGTGAATTCGGTCTAGCGGAAGAGACCCAGTACTTC.

This clonotype was recorded a few times. The rearrangement links TRBV29-1 to TRBJ1-1; D perhaps matches TRBD1 (5 bases). The ends were cut back, 6 bases at V and 8 bases at J, with 16 bases in the middle. Germline V gives CDR1 SQVTM, CDR2 ANQGSEA. The CDR3 covers 12 residues. Written as DNA, the CDR3 is TGCAGCGTGGCCCCGGCAGGGAGGGAAGCTTTCTTT. Encoded protein: CSVAPAGREAFF.

The rearrangement uses TRBV28 and TRBJ2-5; D is perhaps TRBD1 (5 bases). The ends were cut back, 2 bases at V and 11 bases at J, with 18 bases in the middle. This CDR3 contains 14 residues. Germline V gene sequence: CDR1 MDHEN, CDR2 SYDVKM. The CDR3, as DNA: TGTGCCAGCAGTTTAACGCCAGGGTCCGGAGAGCAGTACTTC. This translates into CASSLTPGSGEQYF.

This clonotype was counted a few times. This chain links TRBV11-1 with TRBJ2-7; D possibly corresponds to TRBD2 (6 bases). Trimming shortened V by 5 bases and J by 2 bases, and 13 bases separated the two germline ends. From germline, CDR1 is SGHAT and CDR2 FQDESV (reference sequence). The CDR3 extends over 14 amino acids. The CDR3 loop is CASSLTLAAYEQYF. The CDR3 DNA reads TGTGCCAGCAGCCTCACCTTAGCGGCCTACGAGCAGTACTTC.

The rearrangement uses TRBV29-1 and TRBJ2-5; D ambiguous. The CDR3 contains 13 residues. Trimming stripped 7 bases from V and 2 bases from J, with 14 bases between. Germline V CDR1 and CDR2: SQVTM, ANQGSEA. The CDR3 loop reads CSALDRDQETQYF. CDR3 in DNA: TGCAGCGCTTTGGACCGCGATCAAGAGACCCAGTACTTC.

A word on this clonotype: A single base separates this from a much larger clone, so it may be a read error. This chain connects TRBV7-2 to TRBJ2-7; a weak D match, TRBD1 (7 bases). V lost 5 bases to trimming and J lost 2 bases, with 28 bases between them. From germline, CDR1 is SGHTA and CDR2 FQGNSA. The CDR3 consists of 19 residues. CDR3 nucleotides: TGTGCCAGCAGCCCCTCGGACAGGTTCGGGGCTAGCGTAACCTACGAGCAGTACTTC. Translated, it gives CASSPSDRFGASVTYEQYF.

This chain connects TRBV6-2 or TRBV6-3 to TRBJ2-5; 13 positions match TRBD2. Germline trimming cut 6 bases from V and 5 bases from J; bases unmatched to any gene: 9. The length of the CDR3 is 16 residues. The V gene's germline CDR1 is MNHEY and CDR2 SVGEGT. In DNA, the CDR3 is TGTGCCAGCAGACGACTTTCGACTAGCGGGAGGGAGACCCAGTACTTC. Amino acid sequence: CASRRLSTSGRETQYF.

The genes are TRBV5-1 and TRBJ1-1, with a possible D match to TRBD1 (5 bases). The CDR3 contains 15 residues. CDR1 is SGHRS and CDR2 is YFSETQ in the germline V gene. V was trimmed by 5 bases and J by 1 base, leaving 15 bases between them. As DNA, the CDR3 is TGCGCCAGCAGACTAGACGGGCAGGGGAACACTGAAGCTTTCTTT. This translates into CASRLDGQGNTEAFF. Variable domain in full (rest from reference TRBV5-1 and TRBJ1-1): KAGVTQTPRYLIKTRGQQVTLSCSPISGHRSVSWYQQTPGQGLQFLFEYFSETQRNKGNFPGRFSGRQFSNSRSEMNVSTLELGDSALYLCASRLDGQGNTEAFFGQGTRLTVV.

This chain connects TRBV7-3 to TRBJ2-2, with 7 bases that match TRBD1. The germline V gene has CDR1 SGHTA and CDR2 FQGTGA. The CDR3 spans 16 residues. Trimming took 0 bases from V and 3 from J; bases not matched to a gene: 4. The CDR3 DNA reads as TGTGCCAGCAGCTTAACTAGGGACAGCTACACCGGGGAGCTGTTTTTT. It codes for CASSLTRDSYTGELFF.

The rearrangement uses TRBV7-2 and TRBJ2-3; 12 bases line up with TRBD1. The germline CDR1 and CDR2 sequences are SGHTA and FQGNSA. Unmatched junction bases numbered 5, after V lost 5 bases and J lost 5 bases. This CDR3 has 15 amino acids. The CDR3 nucleotides are TGTGCCAGCAGCCGCGGGACAGGGGGCCAAGATACGCAGTATTTT. Translation: CASSRGTGGQDTQYF.

This clonotype was counted only a few times. The chain uses TRBV6-2 or TRBV6-3 and TRBJ2-7; D is unresolved. CDR3 length: 14 amino acids. Between the trimmed V and J ends, which lost 2 bases and 1 base, there was a span of 9 bases. CDR1 is MNHEY, CDR2 SVGEGT, per germline. CDR3 loop: CASSYPELSYEQYF. The CDR3 DNA is TGTGCCAGCAGTTACCCGGAGCTTTCCTACGAGCAGTACTTC.

This clonotype was found a few times. The V call is TRBV4-2, the J call TRBJ2-3; D gene uncertain. CDR1 is LGHNA and CDR2 is YNFKEQ in the germline V gene. Between the trimmed V and J ends, which lost 1 base and 4 bases, there was a span of 3 bases. This CDR3 has 12 amino acids. CDR3 residues: CASSQGADTQYF. The CDR3 DNA is TGTGCCAGCAGCCAAGGAGCAGATACGCAGTATTTT.

This chain connects TRBV18 to TRBJ1-1; weak D call: TRBD1 (5 bases). V lost 5 bases, J lost 3 bases, and 10 bases lay in between. CDR3 size: 13 residues. The germline CDR1 and CDR2 sequences are KGHSH and LQKENI. Here the CDR3 reads CASSFARDTEAFF. The CDR3 coding sequence is TGTGCCAGCTCATTCGCCAGGGACACTGAAGCTTTCTTT.

This clonotype was seen only a few times. This chain uses TRBV5-8 with TRBJ1-2; possible D gene TRBD1, 5 bases. CDR1 and CDR2 from the germline V gene are SGHTS and YDEGEE. Trimming took off 2 bases at V and 1 base at J, with 9 bases between the two ends. The CDR3 has 14 residues. The CDR3 DNA is TGTGCCAGCAGCTTTCAGGGTATTAACTATGGCTACACCTTC. Its protein is CASSFQGINYGYTF.

The genes are TRBV15 and TRBJ2-1; possible D gene TRBD2, 6 bases. The V gene lost 0 bases and the J gene lost 7 bases, with 10 bases spanning the gap. The CDR3 extends over 14 amino acids. Germline CDR1 reads LNHNV; CDR2 reads YYDKDF (reference sequence). The CDR3 region has the DNA TGTGCCACCAGCAGAGACGCAGGAGGGAATGAGCAGTTCTTC. Translation: CATSRDAGGNEQFF. The entire variable domain, with the rest obtained from reference TRBV15 and TRBJ2-1, is as follows: DAMVIQNPRYQVTQFGKPVTLSCSQTLNHNVMYWYQQKSSQAPKLLFHYYDKDFNNEADTPDNFQSRRPNTSFCFLDIRSPGLGDTAMYLCATSRDAGGNEQFFGPGTRLTVL.

The sample holds a few counts of this clonotype. The gene calls are TRBV20-1 and TRBJ2-5; D may be TRBD1 (5 bases). The ends were cut back, 1 base at V and 1 base at J, with 7 bases in the middle. The CDR3 length is 13 residues. CDR1 DFQATT and CDR2 SNEGSKA come from the germline V gene (reference sequence). CDR3 coding DNA: TGCAGTGCTAGAGCGGACACCCAAGAGACCCAGTACTTC. Amino acids: CSARADTQETQYF.

This clonotype came up a few times. This sequence joins TRBV20-1 and TRBJ2-3; D unresolved. Germline CDR1 DFQATT, CDR2 SNEGSKA (reference sequence). V lost 0 bases and J lost 2, with 15 bases in between. The CDR3 is 16 amino acids. The CDR3: CSARDQQPFFTDTQYF. DNA for the CDR3: TGCAGTGCTAGAGATCAGCAGCCCTTTTTCACAGATACGCAGTATTTT.

The rearrangement uses TRBV20-1 and TRBJ2-1, with 8 bases aligning to TRBD1. The CDR3 has 13 amino acids. CDR1 DFQATT and CDR2 SNEGSKA come from the germline V gene (reference sequence). V lost 3 bases and J lost 9; bases outside the gene matches: 7. The CDR3 sequence is CSASNRGEGEQFF. In nucleotides, the CDR3 is TGCAGTGCTAGTAACAGGGGGGAAGGTGAGCAGTTCTTC.

This clonotype was found a few times. This chain joins TRBV20-1 and TRBJ2-1; 7 bases are shared with TRBD2. J gave up 0 bases and V 3 bases, and 5 bases lay outside the gene matches. Germline loops: CDR1 DFQATT, CDR2 SNEGSKA (reference sequence). CDR3 length equals 15 residues. In DNA, the CDR3 is TGCAGTGCTAGTTGGCGGGGGAGCTCCTACAATGAGCAGTTCTTC. Protein: CSASWRGSSYNEQFF.